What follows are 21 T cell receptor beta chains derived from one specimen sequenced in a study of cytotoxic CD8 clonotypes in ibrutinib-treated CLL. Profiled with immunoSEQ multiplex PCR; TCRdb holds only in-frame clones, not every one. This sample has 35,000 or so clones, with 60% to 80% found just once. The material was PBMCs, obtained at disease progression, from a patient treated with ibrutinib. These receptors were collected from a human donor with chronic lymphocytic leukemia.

The DNA for the CDR3 is TGTGCCAGCAGCTTGTCAGGGGAGCTTGGGAATGAGCAGTTCTTC. This codes for CASSLSGELGNEQFF. The gene calls are TRBV5-6 and TRBJ2-1, with D possibly being TRBD1 (6 bases). The V and J ends lost 1 base and 7 bases respectively, with 15 bases between them. CDR3 size: 15 residues. Germline V gene sequence: CDR1 SGHDT, CDR2 YYEEEE. Together with reference TRBV5-6 and TRBJ2-1, the CDR3 gives the full variable domain: DAGVTQSPTHLIKTRGQQVTLRCSPKSGHDTVSWYQQALGQGPQFIFQYYEEEERQRGNFPDRFSGHQFPNYSSELNVNALLLGDSALYLCASSLSGELGNEQFFGPGTRLTVL.

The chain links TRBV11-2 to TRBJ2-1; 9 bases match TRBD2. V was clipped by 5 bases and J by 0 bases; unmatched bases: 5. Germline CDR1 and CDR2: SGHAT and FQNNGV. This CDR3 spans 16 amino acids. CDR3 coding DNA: TGTGCCAGCAGCGTAGGACTAGCGAGCTCCTACAATGAGCAGTTCTTC. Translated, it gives CASSVGLASSYNEQFF.

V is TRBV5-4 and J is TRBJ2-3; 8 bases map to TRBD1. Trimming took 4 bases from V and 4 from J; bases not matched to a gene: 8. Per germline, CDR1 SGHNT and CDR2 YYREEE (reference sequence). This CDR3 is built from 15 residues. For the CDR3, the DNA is TGTGCCAGCAGCCGGACAGGGACCTCAGCAGATACGCAGTATTTT. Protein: CASSRTGTSADTQYF.

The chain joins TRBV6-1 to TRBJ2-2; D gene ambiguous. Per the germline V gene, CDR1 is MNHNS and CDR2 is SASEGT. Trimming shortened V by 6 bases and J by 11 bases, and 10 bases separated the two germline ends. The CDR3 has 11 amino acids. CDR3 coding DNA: TGTGCCAGCAGCGGGCGGCACGAGCTGTTTTTT. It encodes CASSGRHELFF.

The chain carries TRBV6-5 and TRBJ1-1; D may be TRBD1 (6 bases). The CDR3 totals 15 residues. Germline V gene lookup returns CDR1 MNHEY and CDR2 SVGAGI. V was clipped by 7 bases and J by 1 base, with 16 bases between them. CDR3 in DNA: TGTGCCAGCACCAACGTGGGGGGCAGGAACACTGAAGCTTTCTTT. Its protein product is CASTNVGGRNTEAFF.

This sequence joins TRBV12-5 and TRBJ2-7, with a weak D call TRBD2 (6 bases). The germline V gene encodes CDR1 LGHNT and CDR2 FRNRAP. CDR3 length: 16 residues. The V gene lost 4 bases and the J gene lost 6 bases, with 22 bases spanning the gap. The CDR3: CASGSQPGTLVSEQYF. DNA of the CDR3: TGTGCTAGTGGTTCTCAACCCGGGACTTTGGTCTCCGAGCAGTACTTC.

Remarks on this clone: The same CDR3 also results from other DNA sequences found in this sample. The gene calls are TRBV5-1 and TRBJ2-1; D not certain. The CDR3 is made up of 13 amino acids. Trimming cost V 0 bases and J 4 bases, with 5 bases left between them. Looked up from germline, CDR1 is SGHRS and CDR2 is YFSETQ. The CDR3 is CASSLDRYNEQFF. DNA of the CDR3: TGCGCCAGCAGCTTGGATAGATACAATGAGCAGTTCTTC.

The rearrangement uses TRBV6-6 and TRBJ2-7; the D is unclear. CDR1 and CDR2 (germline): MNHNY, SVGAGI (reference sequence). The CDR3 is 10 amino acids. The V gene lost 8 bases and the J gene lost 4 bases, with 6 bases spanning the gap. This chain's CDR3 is CASGLYEQYF. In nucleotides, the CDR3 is TGTGCCAGCGGGCTTTACGAGCAGTACTTC.

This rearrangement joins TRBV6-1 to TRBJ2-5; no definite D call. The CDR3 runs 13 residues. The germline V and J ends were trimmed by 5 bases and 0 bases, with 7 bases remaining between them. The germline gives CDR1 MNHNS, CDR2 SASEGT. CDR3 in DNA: TGTGCCAGCAGTCCCTTGTACCAAGAGACCCAGTACTTC. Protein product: CASSPLYQETQYF.

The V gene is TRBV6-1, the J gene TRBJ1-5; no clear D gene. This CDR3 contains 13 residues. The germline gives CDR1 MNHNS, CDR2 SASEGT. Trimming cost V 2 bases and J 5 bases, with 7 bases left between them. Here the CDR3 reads CASSEMWYQPQHF. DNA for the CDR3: TGTGCCAGCAGTGAAATGTGGTATCAGCCCCAGCATTTT.

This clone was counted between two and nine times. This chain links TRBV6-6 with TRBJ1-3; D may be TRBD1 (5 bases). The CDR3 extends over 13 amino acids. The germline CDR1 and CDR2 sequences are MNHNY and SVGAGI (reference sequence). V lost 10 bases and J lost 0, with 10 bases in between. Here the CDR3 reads CATGKSSGNTIYF. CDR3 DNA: TGTGCCACAGGGAAAAGCTCTGGAAACACCATATATTTT.

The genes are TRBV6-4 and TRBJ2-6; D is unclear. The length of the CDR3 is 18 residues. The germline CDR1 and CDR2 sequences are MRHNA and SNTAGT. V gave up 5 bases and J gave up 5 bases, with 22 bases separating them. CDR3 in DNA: TGTGCCAGCAGTCATGCCCACTCACGACAAAGTCGGGCCAACGTCCTGACTTTC. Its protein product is CASSHAHSRQSRANVLTF.

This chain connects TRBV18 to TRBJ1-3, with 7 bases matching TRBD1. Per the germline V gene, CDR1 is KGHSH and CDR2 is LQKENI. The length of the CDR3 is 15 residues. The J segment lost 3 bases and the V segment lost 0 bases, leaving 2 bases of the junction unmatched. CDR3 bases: TGTGCCAGCTCACCACCAGGGGGCTTTGGAAACACCATATATTTT. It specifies CASSPPGGFGNTIYF.

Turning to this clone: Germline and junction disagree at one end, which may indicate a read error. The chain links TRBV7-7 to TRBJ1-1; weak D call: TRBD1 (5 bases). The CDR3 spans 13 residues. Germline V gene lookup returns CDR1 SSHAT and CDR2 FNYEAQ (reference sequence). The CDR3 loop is CASSPFRGEQAFF. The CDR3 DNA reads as TGTGCTAGCAGCCCCTTCCGGGGCGAACAAGCTTTCTTT.

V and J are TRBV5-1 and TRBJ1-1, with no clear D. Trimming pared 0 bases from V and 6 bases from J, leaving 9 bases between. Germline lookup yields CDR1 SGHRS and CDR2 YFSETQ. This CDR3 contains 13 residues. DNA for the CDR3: TGCGCCAGCAGCTTGGGGGCACCTTCTGAAGCTTTCTTT. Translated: CASSLGAPSEAFF. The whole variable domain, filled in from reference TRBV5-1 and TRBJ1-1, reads KAGVTQTPRYLIKTRGQQVTLSCSPISGHRSVSWYQQTPGQGLQFLFEYFSETQRNKGNFPGRFSGRQFSNSRSEMNVSTLELGDSALYLCASSLGAPSEAFFGQGTRLTVV.

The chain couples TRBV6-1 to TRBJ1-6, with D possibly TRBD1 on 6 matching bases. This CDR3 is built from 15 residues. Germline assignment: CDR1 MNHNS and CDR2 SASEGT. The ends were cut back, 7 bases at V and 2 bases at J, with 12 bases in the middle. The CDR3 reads CASKEGGTYNSPLHF. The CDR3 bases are TGTGCCAGCAAAGAAGGGGGGACCTATAATTCACCCCTCCACTTT.

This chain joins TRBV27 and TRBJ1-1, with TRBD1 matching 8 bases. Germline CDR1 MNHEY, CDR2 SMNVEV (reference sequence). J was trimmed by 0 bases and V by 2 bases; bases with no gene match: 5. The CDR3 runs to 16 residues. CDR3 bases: TGTGCCAGCAGTTTAGGCCGGGACAGGCTGAACACTGAAGCTTTCTTT. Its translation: CASSLGRDRLNTEAFF.

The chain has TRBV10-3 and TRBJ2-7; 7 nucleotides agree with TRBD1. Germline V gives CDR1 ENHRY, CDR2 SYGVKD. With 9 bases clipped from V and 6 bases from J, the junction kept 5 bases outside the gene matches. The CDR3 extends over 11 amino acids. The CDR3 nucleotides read TGTGCCATACATGACAGGGCCGAGCAGTACTTC. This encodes CAIHDRAEQYF.

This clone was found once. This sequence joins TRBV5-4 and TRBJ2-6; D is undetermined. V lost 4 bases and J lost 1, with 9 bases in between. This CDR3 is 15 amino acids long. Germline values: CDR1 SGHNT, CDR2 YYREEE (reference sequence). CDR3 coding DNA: TGTGCCAGCAGCACCCTCGGGTCTGGGGCCAACGTCCTGACTTTC. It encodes CASSTLGSGANVLTF.

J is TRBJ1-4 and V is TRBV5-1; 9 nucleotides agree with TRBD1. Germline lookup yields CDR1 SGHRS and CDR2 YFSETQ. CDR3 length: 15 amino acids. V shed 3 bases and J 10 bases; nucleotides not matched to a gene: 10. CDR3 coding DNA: TGCGCCAGCAGCTACACAGGGGGCGCGGAAGGAAAACTGTTTTTT. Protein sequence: CASSYTGGAEGKLFF.

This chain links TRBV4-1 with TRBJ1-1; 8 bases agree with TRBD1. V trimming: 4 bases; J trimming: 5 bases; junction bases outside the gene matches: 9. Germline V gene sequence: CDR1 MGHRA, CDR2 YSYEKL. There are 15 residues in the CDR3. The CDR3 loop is CASSPTGGQGTEAFF. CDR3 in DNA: TGCGCCAGCAGCCCTACCGGTGGACAGGGAACTGAAGCTTTCTTT.